A single sample gave rise to the 2 T cell receptor beta chains below, sequenced in a study of blood T cell repertoires in COVID-19. Clones were sequenced by immunoSEQ multiplex PCR, and TCRdb holds only the in-frame ones, with some missing. Of around 100,000 clones detected, about 89% appear once; the ten largest clones hold around 4.6%. Source material: peripheral blood. Every receptor here comes from a man in his forties with acute or convalescent COVID-19.

The chain links TRBV27 to TRBJ2-3; D is possibly TRBD2 (6 bases). Germline loops: CDR1 MNHEY, CDR2 SMNVEV (reference sequence). Trimming took 6 bases from V and 0 from J, leaving 7 bases between them. The CDR3 covers 13 residues. The CDR3 DNA reads TGTGCCAGCAGGGGAGGCAGCACAGATACGCAGTATTTT. It yields the protein CASRGGSTDTQYF.

The chain couples TRBV19 to TRBJ2-1; 14 bases are a match to TRBD2. The CDR3 extends over 19 amino acids. The V segment lost 5 bases and the J segment 6 bases; nucleotides outside the gene matches: 15. Germline assignment: CDR1 LNHDA and CDR2 SQIVND (reference sequence). The CDR3 DNA follows: TGTGCCAGTAGTGCCCGACTAGCGGGAGGGCCTGTTCCGGGCAATGAGCAGTTCTTC. Protein product: CASSARLAGGPVPGNEQFF.